This T cell receptor (beta chain) was captured in a study of T cell responses to AZD1222 COVID-19 vaccine. Points from the study as a whole: Once two AZD1222 doses were given, Spike-specific TCR breadth and depth went up. Repertoires were obtained only post-peak T cell response.

The protocol was immunoSEQ multiplex PCR, while the TCRdb copy is restricted to in-frame clones and leaves out a portion. The table shows 90,000 to 150,000 clones, with 70% to 90% occurring only once. V was pared by 6 bases and J by 12 bases, with 18 bases between. Germline V lookup: CDR1 SQVTM, CDR2 ANQGSEA. The CDR3 runs to 12 residues. Concerning this clone itself: Its antigen is not known.

J is TRBJ2-1 and V is TRBV29-1; TRBD1 might be the D (5 bases). The clonotype originates from an adult in good health. The material sequenced was peripheral blood, taken on day 0 of AZD1222 vaccination. CDR3 nucleotide sequence: TGCAGCGTCCGCACCACACCTCAGGGGCAGTTCTTC. Protein product: CSVRTTPQGQFF.